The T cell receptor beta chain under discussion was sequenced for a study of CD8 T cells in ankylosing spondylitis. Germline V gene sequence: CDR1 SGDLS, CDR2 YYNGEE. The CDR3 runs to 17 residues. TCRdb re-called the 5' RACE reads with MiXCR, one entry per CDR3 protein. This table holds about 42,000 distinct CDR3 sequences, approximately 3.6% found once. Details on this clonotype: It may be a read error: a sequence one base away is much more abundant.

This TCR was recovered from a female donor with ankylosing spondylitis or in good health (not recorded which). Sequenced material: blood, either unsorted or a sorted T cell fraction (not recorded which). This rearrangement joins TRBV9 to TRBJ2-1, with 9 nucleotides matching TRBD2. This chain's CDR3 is CASSVGGSGGLYNEQLF. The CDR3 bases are TGTGCCAGCAGCGTAGGGGGTAGCGGGGGCCTCTACAATGAGCAGTTGTTC.